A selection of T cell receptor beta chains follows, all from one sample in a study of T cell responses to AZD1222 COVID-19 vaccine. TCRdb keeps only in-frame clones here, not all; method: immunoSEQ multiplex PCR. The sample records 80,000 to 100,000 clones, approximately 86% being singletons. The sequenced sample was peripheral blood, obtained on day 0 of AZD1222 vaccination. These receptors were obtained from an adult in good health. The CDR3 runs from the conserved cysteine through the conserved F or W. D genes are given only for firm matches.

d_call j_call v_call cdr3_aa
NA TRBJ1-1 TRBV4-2 CASSQGRGATEAFF
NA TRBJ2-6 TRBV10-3 CAISDEGSGANVLTF
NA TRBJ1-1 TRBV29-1 CSVEGGVEDTEAFF
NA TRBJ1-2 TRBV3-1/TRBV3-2 CASSQGTVYGYTF
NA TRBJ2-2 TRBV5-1 CATWDMSAGELFF
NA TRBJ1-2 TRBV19 CASSGGLNYGYTF
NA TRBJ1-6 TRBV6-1 CASSELAQGPSPLHF
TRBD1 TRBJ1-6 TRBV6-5 CASRGQGNSPLHF
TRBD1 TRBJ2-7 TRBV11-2 CASSPQGAFYEQYF
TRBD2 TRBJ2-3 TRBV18 CASSPSSAGVQDTQYF
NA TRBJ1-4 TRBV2 CASSARLATNEKLFF
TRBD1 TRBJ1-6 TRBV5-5 CASSLDSGGGGSPLHF
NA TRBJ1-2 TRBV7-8 CASSLDFGWYTF
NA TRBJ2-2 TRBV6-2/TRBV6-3 CASGHTGELFF
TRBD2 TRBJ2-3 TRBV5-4 CASSSLAGTDTQYF
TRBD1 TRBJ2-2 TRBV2 CASRTGQGFGELFF
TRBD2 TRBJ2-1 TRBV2 CASSVIAGGYNEQFF
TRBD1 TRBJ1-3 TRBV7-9 CASSSRPGQSSSGNTIYF
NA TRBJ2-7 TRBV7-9 CASSSGAGQTYEQYF
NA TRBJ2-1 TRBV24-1 CATSERDNEQFF
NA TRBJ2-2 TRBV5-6 CASSWAEITGELFF
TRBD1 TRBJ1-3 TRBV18 CASSPGQGTIYF
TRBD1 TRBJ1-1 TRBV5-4 CASSSRQGLNTEAFF
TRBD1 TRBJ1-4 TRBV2 CASSTGEGNEKLFF
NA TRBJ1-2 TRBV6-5 CASTPVDGYGYTF
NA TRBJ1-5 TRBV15 CATSRVNGLSNQPQHF
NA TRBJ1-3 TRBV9 CASTPEGRSGNTIYF
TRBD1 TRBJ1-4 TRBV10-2 CASRDRVGEKLFF
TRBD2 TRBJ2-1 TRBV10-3 CAISDQAGVYNEQFF
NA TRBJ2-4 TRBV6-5 CASSYLPMGNIQYF
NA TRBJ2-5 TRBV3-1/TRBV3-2 CASSQDRGAVRAETQYF
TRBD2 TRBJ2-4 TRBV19 CASSISGLALENIQYF